A single sample gave rise to the 3 T cell receptor beta chains below, sequenced in a study of shared T cell receptors in the human thymus. Libraries were prepared by immunoSEQ multiplex PCR; TCRdb keeps only in-frame clonotypes and omits some of them. Of 640,000 or so clones in the sample, over 75% were seen once. In addition, the sample was reused for a study of human thymus T cells.

What was sequenced was thymocytes. The source of these receptors is a boy under three years old with a congenital heart defect.

The chain employs TRBV19 and TRBJ2-7; no reliable D call. This CDR3 has 17 residues. Germline V gene sequence: CDR1 LNHDA, CDR2 SQIVND (reference sequence). The V gene lost 5 bases and the J gene lost 4 bases, with 24 bases spanning the gap. The CDR3 DNA follows: TGTGCCAGTAGTCCAGACACCCGACCGAAACCTAAATACGAGCAGTACTTC. Its translation: CASSPDTRPKPKYEQYF. Filled out from reference TRBV19 and TRBJ2-7, the complete variable domain reads DGGITQSPKYLFRKEGQNVTLSCEQNLNHDAMYWYRQDPGQGLRLIYYSQIVNDFQKGDIAEGYSVSREKKESFPLTVTSAQKNPTAFYLCASSPDTRPKPKYEQYFGPGTRLTVT.

This clone has only a few counts. The CDR3 nucleotides read TGTGCCAGCAGCGTAGGTGAGACAGCATCCTACAATGAGCAGTTCTTC. Amino acids: CASSVGETASYNEQFF. V and J are TRBV9 and TRBJ2-1; D perhaps matches TRBD1 (5 bases). Germline-derived CDR1 and CDR2 are SGDLS and YYNGEE. CDR3 length equals 16 residues. The V end was cut by 0 bases, the J end by 1 base, with 11 bases between.

This chain uses TRBV9 with TRBJ1-1; 7 bases align to TRBD1. Trimming removed 4 bases from V and 1 base from J; junction bases left unmatched: 1. This CDR3 is 13 amino acids long. CDR1 SGDLS and CDR2 YYNGEE come from the germline V gene. CDR3 region: CASSRQGNTEAFF. CDR3 nucleotide sequence: TGTGCCAGCAGCCGACAGGGGAACACTGAAGCTTTCTTT.